The 8 T cell receptor beta chains below all came from one sample that was sequenced in a study of shared clonotypes between healthy human individuals (dated by TCRdb to the early 2020s). The library relied on the immunoSEQ multiplex PCR assay. In its TCRdb copy, this immuneACCESS table keeps in-frame sequences only and misses some clones. Where compared with another copy, unresolved V genes explain less than half of these, and the others have no known cause. The sample table holds 600,000 to 750,000 clones, of which roughly 72% were seen once. The ten largest clones capture approximately 2% of the sample. The specimen sequenced was memory CD4+ T cells sorted from blood. The cell subset or site label here, explained by the study, means: CD45RA-negative fraction. These receptor sequences come from a woman aged 25 to 39 in good health.

The chain carries TRBV27 and TRBJ1-4; D not resolved. Trimming stripped 6 bases from V and 0 bases from J, with 8 bases between. Germline CDR1 and CDR2: MNHEY and SMNVEV (reference sequence). The CDR3 has 14 residues. The CDR3 loop reads CASSVSPTNEKLFF. CDR3 DNA: TGTGCCAGCAGCGTCAGCCCAACTAATGAAAAACTGTTTTTT.

The chain carries TRBV7-9 and TRBJ2-7, with 10 bases identical to TRBD1. The CDR3 runs 14 residues. Per germline, CDR1 SEHNR and CDR2 FQNEAQ (reference sequence). J was trimmed by 3 bases and V by 5 bases; bases with no gene match: 4. The CDR3 nucleotides are TGTGCCAGCAGCAAGGGACAGGGGTTCTACGAGCAGTACTTC. This gives the protein CASSKGQGFYEQYF.

The chain couples TRBV19 to TRBJ1-5, with a weak D call TRBD1 (6 bases). Germline V gene data show CDR1 as LNHDA and CDR2 as SQIVND (reference sequence). The CDR3 length is 14 residues. V was clipped by 6 bases and J by 2 bases, with 11 bases between them. The CDR3 DNA is TGTGCCAGTAGAGAGACAGGTGGCAATCAGCCCCAGCATTTT. Translated: CASRETGGNQPQHF.

J is TRBJ2-3 and V is TRBV5-4; 12 nucleotides align to TRBD2. The CDR3 consists of 16 residues. V lost 4 bases, J lost 2 bases, and 5 bases stayed unmatched. The germline V gene encodes CDR1 SGHNT and CDR2 YYREEE (reference sequence). The CDR3 region is CASSPLAGGPTDTQYF. The CDR3 nucleotides read TGTGCCAGCAGCCCACTAGCGGGAGGCCCCACAGATACGCAGTATTTT.

Details on this clone: Additional DNA sequences in this sample encode the identical CDR3. CDR3 bases: TGCAGTGCCAGGACTAGCTACGAGCAGTACTTC. Protein: CSARTSYEQYF. The chain carries TRBV20-1 and TRBJ2-7; TRBD2 matches 7 bases. With 6 bases clipped from V and 3 bases from J, the junction kept 2 bases outside the gene matches. From germline, CDR1 is DFQATT and CDR2 SNEGSKA (reference sequence). The CDR3 has 11 residues.

This CDR3 is CASRRTGAYEQYF. As DNA, the CDR3 is TGCGCCAGCAGACGGACAGGAGCCTACGAGCAGTACTTC. V usage is TRBV5-1 and J usage is TRBJ2-7; 7 nucleotides match TRBD1. V trimming: 5 bases; J trimming: 2 bases; junction bases outside the gene matches: 4. The CDR3 totals 13 residues. Germline assignment: CDR1 SGHRS and CDR2 YFSETQ.

The rearrangement uses TRBV4-1 and TRBJ2-5; 7 bases agree with TRBD2. The DNA end is a closer match to TRBJ2-7, so the J assignment may be wrong. Germline loops: CDR1 MGHRA, CDR2 YSYEKL. This CDR3 region has 15 residues. CDR3 sequence reads: CASSQVHSGSYEQYF. The CDR3 DNA sequence: TGCGCCAGCAGCCAAGTACATAGCGGGTCCTACGAGCAGTACTTC.

The chain couples TRBV4-2 to TRBJ2-1; 9 bases are shared with TRBD2. With V trimmed by 0 bases and J by 8 bases, 8 bases remained unmatched. CDR3 length equals 16 residues. CDR1 LGHNA and CDR2 YNFKEQ come from the germline V gene. The CDR3 spells CASSQDRASGIHEQFF. The CDR3 nucleotides are TGTGCCAGCAGCCAAGATAGGGCTAGCGGGATTCATGAGCAGTTCTTC.